This entry lists 26 T cell receptor beta chains sequenced from one sample in a study of blood T cell repertoires in COVID-19. TCRdb's table, derived via immunoSEQ multiplex PCR, lists solely in-frame clones and lacks some. In the table there are about 74,000 clones, roughly 86% of which are singletons. Input material: peripheral blood. The receptors here all came from a man between 65 and 85 years old with acute or convalescent COVID-19.

The rearrangement joins TRBV25-1 to TRBJ1-5, with 7 bases that match TRBD1. CDR1 is MGHDK, CDR2 SYGVNS, per germline. The CDR3 runs to 15 residues. V shed 4 bases and J 2 bases; nucleotides not matched to a gene: 5. CDR3 coding DNA: TGTGCCAGCAGTGGTTCCGGGACAGGCAATCAGCCCCAGCATTTT. As protein: CASSGSGTGNQPQHF.

The rearrangement links TRBV29-1 to TRBJ1-3; 7 bases fit TRBD1. Germline V gene data show CDR1 as SQVTM and CDR2 as ANQGSEA. The CDR3 extends over 14 amino acids. The trim removed 6 bases at V and 0 bases at J, leaving 5 bases unmatched. CDR3 nucleotide sequence: TGCAGCGTAGTGGACAGGAGCTCTGGAAACACCATATATTTT. The encoded protein is CSVVDRSSGNTIYF. The whole variable domain, filled in from reference TRBV29-1 and TRBJ1-3, reads SAVISQKPSRDICQRGTSLTIQCQVDSQVTMMFWYRQQPGQSLTLIATANQGSEATYESGFVIDKFPISRPNLTFSTLTVSNMSPEDSSIYLCSVVDRSSGNTIYFGEGSWLTVV.

The J gene is TRBJ2-3, the V gene TRBV27; 7 bases map to TRBD1. Per the germline V gene, CDR1 is MNHEY and CDR2 is SMNVEV (reference sequence). V was clipped by 4 bases and J by 0 bases; unmatched bases: 19. There are 20 residues in the CDR3. The CDR3 sequence is CASSSYPFPTGQASTDTQYF. In nucleotides, the CDR3 is TGTGCCAGCAGTTCCTACCCTTTTCCAACCGGACAGGCTAGCACAGATACGCAGTATTTT.

This clone was detected only a few times. The J gene is TRBJ1-6, the V gene TRBV5-4; 10 positions agree with TRBD1. CDR1 and CDR2 from the germline V gene are SGHNT and YYREEE (reference sequence). CDR3 length: 15 residues. V shed 2 bases, J shed 10 bases, and the junction held 6 bases outside the gene matches. CDR3 sequence: CASSFSGTGASPLHF. DNA of the CDR3: TGTGCCAGCAGCTTTTCCGGGACAGGGGCCTCACCCCTCCACTTT.

In nucleotides, the CDR3 is TGTGCCAGCACCCTGGACAGCTCCTATAATTCACCCCTCCACTTT. Translation gives CASTLDSSYNSPLHF. This chain connects TRBV6-6 to TRBJ1-6; TRBD1 might be the D (6 bases). The CDR3 has 15 amino acids. CDR1 is MNHNY, CDR2 SVGAGI, per germline (reference sequence). With 7 bases removed from V and 0 bases from J, the gap between germline ends came to 10 bases.

The chain combines TRBV7-3 with TRBJ2-1, with D possibly TRBD1 on 6 matching bases. Germline-derived CDR1 and CDR2 are SGHTA and FQGTGA. This CDR3 spans 12 amino acids. V dropped 5 bases and J dropped 8 bases, with 10 bases sitting between them. CDR3 amino acids: CASSPTGYEQFF. CDR3 in DNA: TGTGCCAGCAGCCCTACAGGGTATGAGCAGTTCTTC.

This sequence joins TRBV7-6 and TRBJ2-5; tentatively, D is TRBD2 (6 bases). Germline CDR1 SGHVS, CDR2 FNYEAQ. Deletions cut 6 bases from V and 2 bases from J, with 25 bases between. This CDR3 contains 18 residues. CDR3 region: CASSPHGLASYEQETQYF. CDR3 nucleotides: TGTGCCAGCAGTCCCCACGGGCTAGCGTCCTACGAACAAGAGACCCAGTACTTC.

The genes are TRBV5-4 and TRBJ2-6; possible D gene TRBD2, 7 bases. The germline CDR1 and CDR2 sequences are SGHNT and YYREEE (reference sequence). The CDR3 has 17 residues. Trimming left V 6 bases short and J 4 bases short, with 20 bases between. The CDR3 protein is CASTARGGGTGANVLTF. For the CDR3, the DNA is TGTGCCAGCACCGCCCGGGGCGGGGGCACGGGGGCCAACGTCCTGACTTTC.

This clone was counted between two and nine times. J is TRBJ2-1 and V is TRBV14; 12 nucleotides align to TRBD2. The CDR3 sequence is 16 residues long. V dropped 0 bases and J dropped 11; count of bases not matched to a gene: 8. Looked up from germline, CDR1 is SGHDN and CDR2 is FVKESK. CDR3 in DNA: TGTGCCAGCAGCCAAGAACGGCAGACTAGCGGGGGTAAGCAGTTCTTC. It is translated as CASSQERQTSGGKQFF.

The V call is TRBV19, the J call TRBJ1-5; D not resolved. The CDR3 is made up of 15 amino acids. The V end lost 3 bases, the J end lost 9 bases, and 18 bases lay between the germline ends. The V gene's germline CDR1 is LNHDA and CDR2 SQIVND (reference sequence). As DNA, the CDR3 is TGTGCCAGTAGTATTTATGGTCCGGTCGAGAGGCCCCAGCATTTT. The encoded protein is CASSIYGPVERPQHF.

DNA for the CDR3: TGTGCCAGCAGCGGAAGGACAGGGGCTAGGAACACCATATATTTT. It specifies CASSGRTGARNTIYF. The chain is built from TRBV5-8 and TRBJ1-3; TRBD1 aligns across 9 bases. The CDR3 has 15 residues. V shed 4 bases and J 7 bases; nucleotides not matched to a gene: 9. Germline V gives CDR1 SGHTS, CDR2 YDEGEE.

This chain joins TRBV27 and TRBJ2-1; TRBD2 is a possible D gene (6 bases). The CDR3 has 17 amino acids. Trimming left V 4 bases short and J 8 bases short, with 24 bases between. Germline V lookup: CDR1 MNHEY, CDR2 SMNVEV (reference sequence). CDR3 amino acids: CASSYRGGGRGIYEQFF. As DNA, the CDR3 is TGTGCCAGCAGTTACCGGGGCGGAGGGAGAGGTATCTATGAGCAGTTCTTC.

The chain is built from TRBV5-5 and TRBJ2-2; D not certain. The V and J ends lost 5 bases and 6 bases respectively, with 8 bases between them. The CDR3 totals 12 residues. Germline assignment: CDR1 SGHKS and CDR2 YYEKEE (reference sequence). The CDR3 nucleotides read TGTGCCAGCAGACCAGTGGCCGGGGAGCTGTTTTTT. Protein product: CASRPVAGELFF.

The chain is built from TRBV5-1 and TRBJ1-4; D remains ambiguous. CDR1 SGHRS and CDR2 YFSETQ come from the germline V gene. CDR3 length: 15 amino acids. The V gene lost 5 bases and the J gene lost 2 bases, with 13 bases spanning the gap. The CDR3 sequence is CASRMSAGTNEKLFF. CDR3 nucleotides: TGCGCCAGCAGGATGTCTGCGGGGACTAATGAAAAACTGTTTTTT.

The V call is TRBV5-5, the J call TRBJ2-4; 7 bases agree with TRBD2. The CDR3 has 13 residues. The J segment lost 10 bases and the V segment lost 0 bases, leaving 4 bases of the junction unmatched. Germline lookup yields CDR1 SGHKS and CDR2 YYEKEE (reference sequence). DNA for the CDR3: TGTGCCAGCAGCTTGGCAGCCGGGGGGATTCAGTACTTC. This sequence encodes CASSLAAGGIQYF.

The gene calls are TRBV2 and TRBJ1-1, with D possibly being TRBD1 (6 bases). The germline V gene has CDR1 SNHLY and CDR2 FYNNEI. This CDR3 is 14 amino acids long. Trimming took off 4 bases at V and 4 bases at J, with 13 bases between the two ends. In DNA form, the CDR3 reads TGTGCCAGCAGTGCCAGGGGACGGGGCACTGAAGCTTTCTTT. The encoded protein is CASSARGRGTEAFF.

This clone was recorded only once. V is TRBV11-2 and J is TRBJ1-6; 8 bases align to TRBD1. Germline CDR1 and CDR2: SGHAT and FQNNGV. There are 13 residues in the CDR3. With 6 bases clipped from V and 10 bases from J, the junction kept 5 bases outside the gene matches. The CDR3 region has the DNA TGTGCCAGCAGACCAGGGGGCGGCTCACCCCTCCACTTT. Its translation is CASRPGGGSPLHF. Full variable domain (rest looked up from reference TRBV11-2 and TRBJ1-6): EAGVAQSPRYKIIEKRQSVAFWCNPISGHATLYWYQQILGQGPKLLIQFQNNGVVDDSQLPKDRFSAERLKGVDSTLKIQPAKLEDSAVYLCASRPGGGSPLHFGNGTRLTVT.

V and J are TRBV19 and TRBJ2-3, with 10 bases fitting TRBD2. This CDR3 spans 17 amino acids. The V gene's germline CDR1 is LNHDA and CDR2 SQIVND (reference sequence). V shed 2 bases, J shed 2 bases, and the junction held 7 bases outside the gene matches. Here the CDR3 DNA reads TGTGCCAGTAGTATATACGGGCTAGCGGGGGCCACAGATACGCAGTATTTT. It encodes CASSIYGLAGATDTQYF.

The chain employs TRBV5-1 and TRBJ2-1; TRBD2 matches 9 bases. The V gene end was trimmed by 0 bases and the J gene end by 8 bases; junction bases not matched to a gene: 6. CDR3 size: 15 residues. In germline, CDR1 is SGHRS, CDR2 YFSETQ. CDR3 sequence reads: CASSLGAGGPDEQFF. The CDR3 DNA is TGCGCCAGCAGCTTGGGGGCGGGAGGGCCGGATGAGCAGTTCTTC.

This clone came up once. The chain combines TRBV6-5 with TRBJ1-6, with no clear D. The CDR3 is 15 amino acids. CDR1 and CDR2 from the germline V gene are MNHEY and SVGAGI. The ends were cut back, 2 bases at V and 2 bases at J, with 7 bases in the middle. CDR3 in amino acids: CASSYTAAYNSPLHF. The CDR3 DNA sequence: TGTGCCAGCAGTTACACTGCGGCCTATAATTCACCCCTCCACTTT.

Only a few counts were recorded for this clone. CDR3 loop: CASSLGPRGGGYGYTF. The CDR3 nucleotides are TGTGCCAGCAGTTTAGGCCCCCGAGGGGGGGGCTATGGCTACACCTTC. V gene TRBV28 combines with J gene TRBJ1-2, with D tentatively TRBD1 (6 bases). Looked up from germline, CDR1 is MDHEN and CDR2 is SYDVKM. CDR3 length equals 16 residues. V shed 2 bases and J shed 4 bases, with 17 bases lying between them.

The J gene is TRBJ1-5, the V gene TRBV7-6, with D possibly matching TRBD1 (6 bases). Trimming cost V 5 bases and J 2 bases, with 13 bases left between them. Germline CDR1 is SGHVS and CDR2 is FNYEAQ. This CDR3 contains 15 residues. Here the CDR3 DNA reads TGTGCCAGCAGCCTACAGGGTGGTGGCAATCAGCCCCAGCATTTT. It codes for CASSLQGGGNQPQHF.

The chain employs TRBV7-8 and TRBJ2-3; 8 bases fit TRBD2. Germline V gene lookup returns CDR1 SGHVS and CDR2 FQNEAQ. This CDR3 contains 15 residues. The V segment lost 4 bases and the J segment 0 bases; nucleotides outside the gene matches: 3. CDR3 coding DNA: TGTGCCAGCAGCTGGGCGGGGGGAAGCACAGATACGCAGTATTTT. Encoded protein: CASSWAGGSTDTQYF.

The chain joins TRBV2 to TRBJ2-7; 7 bases line up with TRBD2. The CDR3 is 14 residues long. Germline V gene lookup returns CDR1 SNHLY and CDR2 FYNNEI. The V gene end was trimmed by 3 bases and the J gene end by 3 bases; junction bases not matched to a gene: 5. The CDR3 DNA sequence: TGTGCCAGCAGTGAGGGAGGGTTGGACTACGAGCAGTACTTC. Translating it yields CASSEGGLDYEQYF.

The V gene is TRBV6-1, the J gene TRBJ1-4, with 7 bases matching TRBD1. Germline V gene data show CDR1 as MNHNS and CDR2 as SASEGT. V was clipped by 2 bases and J by 5 bases; unmatched bases: 8. The CDR3 has 16 residues. The CDR3 sequence: CASSETHRGSNEKLFF. The CDR3 DNA is TGTGCCAGCAGTGAAACACACAGGGGATCCAATGAAAAACTGTTTTTT.

The J gene is TRBJ2-7, the V gene TRBV5-1, with D possibly matching TRBD1 (6 bases). Germline V gives CDR1 SGHRS, CDR2 YFSETQ. Trimming cost V 7 bases and J 2 bases, with 16 bases left between them. This CDR3 comprises 14 residues. CDR3 protein: CASQPTGATYEQYF. The CDR3 bases are TGCGCCAGCCAACCGACAGGTGCAACCTACGAGCAGTACTTC. Variable domain in full (rest from reference TRBV5-1 and TRBJ2-7): KAGVTQTPRYLIKTRGQQVTLSCSPISGHRSVSWYQQTPGQGLQFLFEYFSETQRNKGNFPGRFSGRQFSNSRSEMNVSTLELGDSALYLCASQPTGATYEQYFGPGTRLTVT.